The rows below give T cell receptor beta chains drawn from one sample of a study of vaccination and CD4 T cells after COVID-19. The antigens of these receptors remain unknown. TCRdb re-analysed the PCR reads in MiXCR, keeping a single row per CDR3 protein. Among 15,000 to 20,000 distinct CDR3 sequences, around 48% were seen once, and the ten largest hold over 10%. Sequenced here: CD4+ T cells from blood, cultured in vitro, sampled about 7 months after SARS-CoV-2 vaccination. The source is a human donor who had recovered from COVID-19. Both conserved end residues are part of each CDR3. A D gene is named only where the DNA matches it firmly. Some rows have no size entry. The others give once, few or many, or a class for an expanded clone.

CSARSRGLTEAFF | TGCAGTGCTAGGTCGAGGGGGTTAACTGAAGCTTTCTTT | TRBJ1-1 | TRBV20-1 | - | -
CASSPLIARIGETQYF | TGTGCCAGCAGCCCTCTCATAGCGAGGATAGGGGAGACCCAGTACTTC | TRBJ2-5 | TRBV11-3 | - | -
CSVTRSGTEAFF | TGCAGCGTTACCCGGAGCGGCACTGAAGCTTTCTTT | TRBJ1-1 | TRBV29-1 | - | once
CASSLRVDPGRETQYF | TGTGCCAGCAGCTTACGGGTTGATCCGGGCCGGGAGACCCAGTACTTC | TRBJ2-5 | TRBV7-3 | - | few
CASTDRGPHPTEAFF | TGTGCCAGCACGGACAGGGGGCCGCACCCCACTGAAGCTTTCTTT | TRBJ1-1 | TRBV19 | TRBD1 | few
CAIRTTGVSYEQYF | TGTGCCATCAGGACGACAGGAGTCTCCTACGAGCAGTACTTC | TRBJ2-7 | TRBV10-3 | - | -
CASSFAGTSGTREFF | TGTGCCAGCAGCTTCGCCGGGACTAGCGGGACTAGGGAGTTCTTC | TRBJ2-1 | TRBV7-9 | TRBD2 | -
CASSDSSGGCTEAFF | TGTGCCAGCAGTGACTCATCAGGGGGCTGCACTGAAGCTTTCTTT | TRBJ1-1 | TRBV6-4 | TRBD1 | -
CASSPGYSNQPQHF | TGTGCCAGCAGCCCGGGGTATAGCAATCAGCCCCAGCATTTT | TRBJ1-5 | TRBV27 | - | few
CASSPRTGEVETQYF | TGTGCCAGCTCACCAAGAACAGGGGAGGTGGAGACCCAGTACTTC | TRBJ2-5 | TRBV18 | - | -
CAISESRTVGDEQYF | TGTGCCATCAGTGAGTCGAGGACCGTAGGCGACGAGCAGTACTTC | TRBJ2-7 | TRBV10-3 | - | -
CSAIRDQETQYF | TGCAGTGCTATTCGAGATCAAGAGACCCAGTACTTC | TRBJ2-5 | TRBV20-1 | - | -
CSARSNSGGAYNEQFF | TGCAGTGCTAGAAGCAATAGCGGGGGAGCGTACAATGAGCAGTTCTTC | TRBJ2-1 | TRBV20-1 | TRBD2 | -
CAASSALGSGANVLTF | TGTGCCGCCAGTTCGGCCCTGGGATCTGGGGCCAACGTCCTGACTTTC | TRBJ2-6 | TRBV24-1 | - | once
CASSLVGGNEQFF | TGTGCCAGCAGCTTAGTGGGCGGCAATGAGCAGTTCTTC | TRBJ2-1 | TRBV7-2 | - | -
CATSRGPGQTNTEAFF | TGTGCCACCAGCAGAGGCCCGGGACAGACGAACACTGAAGCTTTCTTT | TRBJ1-1 | TRBV15 | TRBD1 | few
CASSPDHIYTEAFF | TGTGCCAGCAGTCCCGACCACATCTACACTGAAGCTTTCTTT | TRBJ1-1 | TRBV6-1 | - | -
CASSSGTDMNTEAFF | TGTGCCAGCAGTTCGGGGACAGACATGAACACTGAAGCTTTCTTT | TRBJ1-1 | TRBV6-5 | TRBD1 | -
CASSFGVKLYEQFF | TGTGCCAGCAGCTTCGGGGTCAAGTTGTATGAGCAGTTCTTC | TRBJ2-1 | TRBV7-2 | - | -
CSATSASGGTDTQYF | TGCAGTGCCACATCCGCTAGCGGGGGAACAGATACGCAGTATTTT | TRBJ2-3 | TRBV20-1 | TRBD2 | -
CASSRQPAGALPDTQYF | TGTGCCAGCAGCCGTCAACCGGCGGGAGCCCTCCCAGATACGCAGTATTTT | TRBJ2-3 | TRBV7-3 | TRBD2 | -
CASSLARSLETQYF | TGTGCCAGCAGCTTAGCGCGTTCGCTTGAGACCCAGTACTTC | TRBJ2-5 | TRBV7-6 | - | -
CASSSLAGHTTDTQYF | TGTGCCAGCAGCTCCTTAGCGGGGCACACCACAGATACGCAGTATTTT | TRBJ2-3 | TRBV11-2 | TRBD2 | few
CSARVGWGTEAFF | TGCAGTGCTAGAGTAGGGTGGGGCACTGAAGCTTTCTTT | TRBJ1-1 | TRBV20-1 | - | -
CASSQGLAITYEQYF | TGTGCCAGCAGCCAGGGACTAGCGATCACCTACGAGCAGTACTTC | TRBJ2-7 | TRBV7-6 | TRBD2 | few
CASRGLRQATDTQYF | TGTGCCAGCAGAGGACTGCGGCAGGCCACAGATACGCAGTATTTT | TRBJ2-3 | TRBV27 | - | -
CASREGTGGAFF | TGTGCCAGCAGAGAGGGGACAGGGGGAGCTTTCTTT | TRBJ1-1 | TRBV6-1 | TRBD1 | few
CSARGPYGYTF | TGCAGTGCTAGGGGTCCCTATGGCTACACCTTC | TRBJ1-2 | TRBV20-1 | - | -
CVSSLVWGRETQYF | TGTGTCAGCAGCTTAGTATGGGGGCGAGAGACCCAGTACTTC | TRBJ2-5 | TRBV7-9 | - | -
CSARDPSRSYNEQFF | TGCAGTGCTAGAGACCCCTCCCGATCCTACAATGAGCAGTTCTTC | TRBJ2-1 | TRBV20-1 | - | -
CAISVVGVNTLYEQYF | TGTGCCATCAGTGTTGTGGGGGTAAACACTCTCTACGAGCAGTACTTC | TRBJ2-7 | TRBV10-3 | - | few
CASSYGRSYGYTF | TGTGCCAGCAGTTACGGGCGGAGCTATGGCTACACCTTC | TRBJ1-2 | TRBV6-2/TRBV6-3 | - | once
CASSFSQGAEQYF | TGTGCTAGCAGCTTTTCTCAAGGCGCCGAGCAGTACTTC | TRBJ2-7 | TRBV7-6 | - | -
CAISESPEETQYF | TGTGCCATCAGTGAGAGTCCGGAAGAGACCCAGTACTTC | TRBJ2-5 | TRBV10-3 | - | few
CASRSPGLATDTQYF | TGTGCCAGTCGGTCTCCGGGACTAGCAACAGATACGCAGTATTTT | TRBJ2-3 | TRBV19 | TRBD2 | once
CSALRGNTIYF | TGCAGTGCTTTAAGAGGAAACACCATATATTTT | TRBJ1-3 | TRBV20-1 | - | -
CSAEATGTAGETQYF | TGCAGTGCAGAAGCTACCGGGACTGCCGGGGAGACCCAGTACTTC | TRBJ2-5 | TRBV20-1 | - | -
CASSPRGAGDFPTDTQYF | TGTGCCAGCAGTCCACGCGGAGCGGGGGACTTCCCAACAGATACGCAGTATTTT | TRBJ2-3 | TRBV27 | TRBD2 | -
CSVRGGSYNEQFF | TGCAGTGTAAGGGGGGGCTCCTACAATGAGCAGTTCTTC | TRBJ2-1 | TRBV20-1 | - | -